This T cell receptor (beta chain) came from a study of T cell responses to AZD1222 COVID-19 vaccine. In this sample, this clone turned up many times. Profiling relied on immunoSEQ multiplex PCR, and the TCRdb table lists in-frame clones only, not all of them. This sample has 150,000 to 200,000 clones, with roughly 94% found just once. Germline V gene sequence: CDR1 WNHNN, CDR2 SYGVQD (reference sequence). The CDR3 length is 16 residues. Unmatched junction bases numbered 6, after V lost 6 bases and J lost 1 base. The TCR sequence derives from an adult who received the AZD1222 COVID-19 vaccine. Here the sequenced sample was peripheral blood, taken 28 days after the second AZD1222 dose. This chain links TRBV10-1 with TRBJ2-2, with TRBD2 identical over 9 bases. In DNA, the CDR3 is TGCGCCAGCAGCCATCCGACTAGCGGGAACACCGGGGAGCTGTTTTTT. Its protein product is CASSHPTSGNTGELFF.